Reported below is one TCR beta chain. Its antigen is not identified. The sample belongs to a study of T cell repertoires in cytomegalovirus infection. As for the study in general: HLA-B-restricted CMV epitopes that are well studied, plus recently identified HLA-C-restricted ones, were used by the study. General study points: Within the response measured ex vivo, HLA-C-restricted CMV-specific TCR beta clonotypes were dominant.

TCRdb independently ran MiXCR on the reads; one entry per CDR3 protein. Of approximately 300,000 distinct CDR3 sequences listed, roughly 25% are singletons. This CDR3 comprises 17 residues. V lost 4 bases to trimming and J lost 2 bases; unmatched junction nucleotides: 5. Per the germline V gene, CDR1 is SEHNR and CDR2 is FQNEAQ (reference sequence). This sequence joins TRBV7-9 and TRBJ2-3, with 14 bases matching TRBD2. This material consisted of cultured PBMCs, taken from culture after CMV antigen stimulation. The sequence was collected from a human donor in good health (CMV status not recorded). Some clones in this sample may be carry-over from other donors' samples. CDR3 sequence reads: CASSSGLAGENTDTQYF. DNA of the CDR3: TGTGCCAGCAGCTCGGGACTAGCGGGAGAGAACACAGATACGCAGTATTTT.